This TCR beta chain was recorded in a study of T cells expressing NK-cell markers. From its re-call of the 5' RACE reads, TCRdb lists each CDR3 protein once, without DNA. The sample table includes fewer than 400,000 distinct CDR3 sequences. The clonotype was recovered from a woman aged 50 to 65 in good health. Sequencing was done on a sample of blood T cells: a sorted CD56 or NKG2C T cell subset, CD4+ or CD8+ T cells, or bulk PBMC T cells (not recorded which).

CDR3: CASSHSGDSSYEQYF. The chain couples TRBV7-6 to TRBJ2-7. The length of the CDR3 is 15 residues. Germline CDR1 and CDR2: SGHVS and FNYEAQ.